Sequencing of this T cell receptor beta chain was carried out in a study of radiotherapy plus CTLA-4 blockade in lung cancer. For the study at large: Overall, approximately 19% of patients showed an objective response, while 31% attained disease control.

Comments on this clone: Its antigen is not known.

Study-wide results and caveats: The authors reported that early blood T cell clone dynamics, with interferon-beta, best predicted response. Tumor-origin TCR clones grew in blood after radiotherapy plus ipilimumab.

The method was immunoSEQ multiplex PCR; TCRdb's version includes in-frame clones alone and lacks a portion of them. The sample shows roughly 90,000 clones, over 70% of them seen only once. With V trimmed by 0 bases and J by 3 bases, 5 bases remained unmatched. The CDR3 has 16 amino acids. Germline CDR1 SGHDT, CDR2 YYEEEE. The sample here was peripheral blood, taken from a patient treated with radiotherapy plus ipilimumab. The clonotype was recovered from a human donor with non-small cell lung cancer who had a partial response to radiotherapy plus ipilimumab. Some clones in this sample may be carry-over from other donors' samples. This rearrangement joins TRBV5-6 to TRBJ1-5; 8 bases are shared with TRBD1. The CDR3 DNA is TGTGCCAGCAGCTTGGAGGGACAGGAGCCCAATCAGCCCCAGCATTTT. Its protein product is CASSLEGQEPNQPQHF.